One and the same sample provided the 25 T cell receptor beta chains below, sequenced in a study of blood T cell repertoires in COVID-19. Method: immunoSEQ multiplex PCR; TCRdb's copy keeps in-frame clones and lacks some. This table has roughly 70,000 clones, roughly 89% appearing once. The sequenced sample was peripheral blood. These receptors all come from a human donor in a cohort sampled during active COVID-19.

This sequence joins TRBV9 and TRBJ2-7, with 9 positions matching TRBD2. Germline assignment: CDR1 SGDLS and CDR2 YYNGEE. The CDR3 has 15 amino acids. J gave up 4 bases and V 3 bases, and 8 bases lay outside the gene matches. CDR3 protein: CASSEGGGATYEQYF. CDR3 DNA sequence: TGTGCCAGCAGCGAGGGCGGGGGGGCGACATACGAGCAGTACTTC.

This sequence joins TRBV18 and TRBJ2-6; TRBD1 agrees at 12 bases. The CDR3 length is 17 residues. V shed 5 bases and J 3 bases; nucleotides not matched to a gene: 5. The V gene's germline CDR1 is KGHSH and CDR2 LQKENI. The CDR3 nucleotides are TGTGCCAGCTCATCGGGACAGGGGGCCGGTGGGGCCAACGTCCTGACTTTC. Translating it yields CASSSGQGAGGANVLTF.

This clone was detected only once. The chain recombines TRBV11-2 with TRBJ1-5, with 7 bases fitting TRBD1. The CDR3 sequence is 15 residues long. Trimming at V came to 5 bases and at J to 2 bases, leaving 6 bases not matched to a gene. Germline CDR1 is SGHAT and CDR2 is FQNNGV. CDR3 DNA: TGTGCCAGCAGCCGTGCCGGGACAGGCAATCAGCCCCAGCATTTT. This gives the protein CASSRAGTGNQPQHF.

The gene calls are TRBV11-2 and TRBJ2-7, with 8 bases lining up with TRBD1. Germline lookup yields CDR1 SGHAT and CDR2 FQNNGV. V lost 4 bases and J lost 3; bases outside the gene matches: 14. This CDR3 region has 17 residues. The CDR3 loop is CASSSFLPGQVSYEQYF. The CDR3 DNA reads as TGTGCCAGCAGCTCCTTTCTACCGGGACAGGTGAGCTACGAGCAGTACTTC.

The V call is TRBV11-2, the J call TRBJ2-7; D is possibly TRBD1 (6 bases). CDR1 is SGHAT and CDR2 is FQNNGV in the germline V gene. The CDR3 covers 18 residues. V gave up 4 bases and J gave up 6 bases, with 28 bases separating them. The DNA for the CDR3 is TGTGCCAGCAGCTCCTCCGGGACACGCCCTATCGGACGAAGCGAGCAGTACTTC. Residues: CASSSSGTRPIGRSEQYF.

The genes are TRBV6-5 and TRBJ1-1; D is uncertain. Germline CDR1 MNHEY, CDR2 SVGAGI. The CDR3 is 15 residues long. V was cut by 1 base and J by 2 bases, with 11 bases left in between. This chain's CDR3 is CASSYFAGINTEAFF. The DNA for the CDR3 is TGTGCCAGCAGTTACTTTGCAGGAATTAACACTGAAGCTTTCTTT.

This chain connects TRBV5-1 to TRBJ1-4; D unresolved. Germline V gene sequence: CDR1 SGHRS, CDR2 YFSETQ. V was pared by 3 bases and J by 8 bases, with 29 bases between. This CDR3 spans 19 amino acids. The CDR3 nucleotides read TGCGCCAGCAGCTCAGACCCCCGCCCCGGTACTACCCCTAGCGAAAAACTGTTTTTT. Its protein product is CASSSDPRPGTTPSEKLFF.

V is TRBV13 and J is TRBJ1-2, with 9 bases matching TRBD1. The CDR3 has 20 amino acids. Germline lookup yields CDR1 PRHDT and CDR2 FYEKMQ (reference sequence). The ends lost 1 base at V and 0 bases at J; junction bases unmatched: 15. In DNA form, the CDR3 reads TGTGCCAGCAGCTTAGTGGGGGGTCAGGGACAGGGTTCGGCTAACTATGGCTACACCTTC. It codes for CASSLVGGQGQGSANYGYTF. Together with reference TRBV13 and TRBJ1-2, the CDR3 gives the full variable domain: AAGVIQSPRHLIKEKRETATLKCYPIPRHDTVYWYQQGPGQDPQFLISFYEKMQSDKGSIPDRFSAQQFSDYHSELNMSSLELGDSALYFCASSLVGGQGQGSANYGYTFGSGTRLTVV.

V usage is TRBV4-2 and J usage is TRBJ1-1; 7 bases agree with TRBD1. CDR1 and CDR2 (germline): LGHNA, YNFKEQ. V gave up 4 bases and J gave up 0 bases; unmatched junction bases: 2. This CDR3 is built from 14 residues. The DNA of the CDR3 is TGTGCCAGCAGCCGGGGGACAGTGAACACTGAAGCTTTCTTT. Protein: CASSRGTVNTEAFF.

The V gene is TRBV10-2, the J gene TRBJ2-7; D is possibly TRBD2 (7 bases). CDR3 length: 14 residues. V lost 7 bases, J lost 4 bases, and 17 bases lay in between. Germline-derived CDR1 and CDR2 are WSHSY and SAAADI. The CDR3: CASTRGGGVYEQYF. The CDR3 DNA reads TGCGCCAGCACGAGGGGGGGAGGCGTGTACGAGCAGTACTTC.

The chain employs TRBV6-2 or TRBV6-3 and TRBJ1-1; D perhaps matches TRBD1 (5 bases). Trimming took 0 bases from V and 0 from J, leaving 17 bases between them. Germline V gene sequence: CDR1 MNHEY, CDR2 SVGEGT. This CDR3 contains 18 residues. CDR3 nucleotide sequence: TGTGCCAGCAGTTACTCGAAGGGGCCCTCTGATATGAACACTGAAGCTTTCTTT. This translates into CASSYSKGPSDMNTEAFF.

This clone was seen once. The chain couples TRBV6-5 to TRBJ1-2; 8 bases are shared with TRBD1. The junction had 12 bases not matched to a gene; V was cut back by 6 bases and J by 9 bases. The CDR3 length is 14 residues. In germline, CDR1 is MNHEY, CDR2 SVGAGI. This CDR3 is CASRPSQGASRYTF. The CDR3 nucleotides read TGTGCCAGCAGGCCCTCTCAGGGGGCGTCTCGCTACACCTTC.

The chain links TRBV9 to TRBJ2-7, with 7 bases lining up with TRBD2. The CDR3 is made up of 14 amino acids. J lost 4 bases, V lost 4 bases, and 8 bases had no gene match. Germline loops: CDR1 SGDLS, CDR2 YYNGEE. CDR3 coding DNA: TGTGCCAGCAGCCCGGCTAGCGGTATTTACGAGCAGTACTTC. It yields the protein CASSPASGIYEQYF.

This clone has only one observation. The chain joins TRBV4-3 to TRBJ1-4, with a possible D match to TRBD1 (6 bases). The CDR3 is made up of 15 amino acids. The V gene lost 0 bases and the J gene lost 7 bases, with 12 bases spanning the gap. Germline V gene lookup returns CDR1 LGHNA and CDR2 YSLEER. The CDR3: CASSQDPGAVEKLFF. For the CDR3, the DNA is TGCGCCAGCAGCCAAGATCCAGGGGCGGTTGAAAAACTGTTTTTT.

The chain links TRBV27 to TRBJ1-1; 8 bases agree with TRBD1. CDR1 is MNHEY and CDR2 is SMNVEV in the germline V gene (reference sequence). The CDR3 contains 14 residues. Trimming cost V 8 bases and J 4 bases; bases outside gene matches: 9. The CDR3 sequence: CASSFQGASTEAFF. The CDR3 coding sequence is TGTGCCAGCTCCTTCCAGGGGGCTAGCACTGAAGCTTTCTTT.

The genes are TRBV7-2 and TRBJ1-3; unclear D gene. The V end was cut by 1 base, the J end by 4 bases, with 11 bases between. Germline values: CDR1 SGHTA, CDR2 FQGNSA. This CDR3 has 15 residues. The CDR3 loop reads CASSLGAYPGNTIYF. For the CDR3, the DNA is TGTGCCAGCAGCTTAGGAGCGTACCCGGGAAACACCATATATTTT.

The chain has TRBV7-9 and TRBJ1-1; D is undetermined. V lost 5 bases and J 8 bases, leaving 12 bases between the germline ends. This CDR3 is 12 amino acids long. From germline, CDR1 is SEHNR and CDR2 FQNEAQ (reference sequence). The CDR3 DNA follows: TGTGCCAGCAGCCACCGGTTTTTCGAAGCTTTCTTT. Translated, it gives CASSHRFFEAFF.

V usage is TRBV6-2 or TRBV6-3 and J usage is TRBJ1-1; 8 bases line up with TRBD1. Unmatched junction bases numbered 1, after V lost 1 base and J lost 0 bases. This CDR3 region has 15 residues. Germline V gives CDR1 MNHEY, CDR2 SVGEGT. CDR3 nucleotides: TGTGCCAGCAGTTACTGGACAGGGTTGAACACTGAAGCTTTCTTT. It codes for CASSYWTGLNTEAFF.

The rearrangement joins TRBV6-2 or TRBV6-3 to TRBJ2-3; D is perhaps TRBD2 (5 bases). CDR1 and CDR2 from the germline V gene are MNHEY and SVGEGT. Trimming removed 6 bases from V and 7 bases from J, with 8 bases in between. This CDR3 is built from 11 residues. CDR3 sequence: CASSPGNTQYF. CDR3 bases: TGTGCCAGCAGCCCCGGGAATACGCAGTATTTT.

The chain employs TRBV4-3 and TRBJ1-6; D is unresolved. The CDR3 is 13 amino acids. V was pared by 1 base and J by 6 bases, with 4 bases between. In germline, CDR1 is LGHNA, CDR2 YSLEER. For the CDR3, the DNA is TGCGCCAGCAGCCAAGGGAGTAATTCACCCCTCCACTTT. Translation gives CASSQGSNSPLHF.

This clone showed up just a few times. In DNA, the CDR3 is TGTGCCAGCAGCTTGGAGTGGGCTGCAGGGCGGCCTGAAGCTTTCTTT. Protein product: CASSLEWAAGRPEAFF. V and J are TRBV5-6 and TRBJ1-1, with D possibly being TRBD1 (5 bases). The CDR3 runs 16 residues. Trimming shortened V by 0 bases and J by 6 bases, and 18 bases separated the two germline ends. Germline V CDR1 and CDR2: SGHDT, YYEEEE.

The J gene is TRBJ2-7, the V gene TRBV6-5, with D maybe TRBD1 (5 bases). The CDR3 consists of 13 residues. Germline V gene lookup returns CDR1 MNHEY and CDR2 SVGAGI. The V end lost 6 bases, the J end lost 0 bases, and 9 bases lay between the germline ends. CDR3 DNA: TGTGCCAGCAGGGACACGAGCTCCTACGAGCAGTACTTC. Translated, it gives CASRDTSSYEQYF.

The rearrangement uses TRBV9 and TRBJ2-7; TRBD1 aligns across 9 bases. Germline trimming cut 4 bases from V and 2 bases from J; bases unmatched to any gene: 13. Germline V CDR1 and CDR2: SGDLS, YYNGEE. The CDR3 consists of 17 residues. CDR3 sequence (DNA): TGTGCCAGCAGCCCGGGGAGCTATTGGGACAGGGCCTACGAGCAGTACTTC. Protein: CASSPGSYWDRAYEQYF. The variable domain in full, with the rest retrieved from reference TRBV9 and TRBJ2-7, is DSGVTQTPKHLITATGQRVTLRCSPRSGDLSVYWYQQSLDQGLQFLIQYYNGEERAKGNILERFSAQQFPDLHSELNLSSLELGDSALYFCASSPGSYWDRAYEQYFGPGTRLTVT.

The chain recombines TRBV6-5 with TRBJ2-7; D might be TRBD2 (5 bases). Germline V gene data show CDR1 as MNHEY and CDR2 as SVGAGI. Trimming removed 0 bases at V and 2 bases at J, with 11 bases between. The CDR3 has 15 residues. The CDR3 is CASSYSTGKTYEQYF. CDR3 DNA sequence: TGTGCCAGCAGTTACTCGACGGGGAAGACCTACGAGCAGTACTTC.

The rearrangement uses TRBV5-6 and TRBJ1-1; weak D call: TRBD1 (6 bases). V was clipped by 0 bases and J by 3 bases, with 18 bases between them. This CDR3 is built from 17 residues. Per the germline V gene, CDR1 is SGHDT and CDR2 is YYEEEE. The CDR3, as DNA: TGTGCCAGCAGCTTGGTTACCCAGGGGCGCTGGGACACTGAAGCTTTCTTT. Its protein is CASSLVTQGRWDTEAFF.